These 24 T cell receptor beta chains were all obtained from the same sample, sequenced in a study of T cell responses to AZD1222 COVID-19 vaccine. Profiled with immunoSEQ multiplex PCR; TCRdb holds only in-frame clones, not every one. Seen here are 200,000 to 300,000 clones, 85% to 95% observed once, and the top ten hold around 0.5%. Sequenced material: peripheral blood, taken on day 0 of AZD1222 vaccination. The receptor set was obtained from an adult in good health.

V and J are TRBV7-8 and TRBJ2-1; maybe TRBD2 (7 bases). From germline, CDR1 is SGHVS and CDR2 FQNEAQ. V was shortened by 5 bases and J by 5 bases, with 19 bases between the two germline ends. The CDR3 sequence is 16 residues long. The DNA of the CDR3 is TGTGCCAGCAGCCTTCTCGGGGGGCGGATTGACAATGAGCAGTTCTTC. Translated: CASSLLGGRIDNEQFF. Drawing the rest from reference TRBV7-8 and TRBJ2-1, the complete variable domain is GAGVSQSPRYKVAKRGQDVALRCDPISGHVSLFWYQQALGQGPEFLTYFQNEAQLDKSGLPSDRFFAERPEGSVSTLKIQRTQQEDSAVYLCASSLLGGRIDNEQFFGPGTRLTVL.

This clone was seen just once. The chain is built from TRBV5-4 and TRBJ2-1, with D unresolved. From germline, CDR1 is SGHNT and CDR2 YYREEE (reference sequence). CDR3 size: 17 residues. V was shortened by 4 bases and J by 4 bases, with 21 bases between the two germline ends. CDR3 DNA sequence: TGTGCCAGCAGCCCATTGACTCCCGCCCTACTTTACAATGAGCAGTTCTTC. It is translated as CASSPLTPALLYNEQFF.

CDR3 coding DNA: TGCGCCAGCAGCTTGGGACAGGGGGCGGAGGCCCAGCATTTT. Protein: CASSLGQGAEAQHF. The J gene is TRBJ1-5, the V gene TRBV5-1; 10 bases are shared with TRBD1. With 0 bases clipped from V and 11 bases from J, the junction kept 5 bases outside the gene matches. The V gene's germline CDR1 is SGHRS and CDR2 YFSETQ. This CDR3 is 14 amino acids long.

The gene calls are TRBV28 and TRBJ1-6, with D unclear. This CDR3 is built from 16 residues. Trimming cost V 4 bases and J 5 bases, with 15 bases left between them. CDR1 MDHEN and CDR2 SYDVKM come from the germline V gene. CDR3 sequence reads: CASSSSSVTNNSPLHF. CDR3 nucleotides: TGTGCCAGCAGTTCCTCCTCGGTTACCAATAATTCACCCCTCCACTTT. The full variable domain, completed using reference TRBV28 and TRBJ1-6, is DVKVTQSSRYLVKRTGEKVFLECVQDMDHENMFWYRQDPGLGLRLIYFSYDVKMKEKGDIPEGYSVSREKKERFSLILESASTNQTSMYLCASSSSSVTNNSPLHFGNGTRLTVT.

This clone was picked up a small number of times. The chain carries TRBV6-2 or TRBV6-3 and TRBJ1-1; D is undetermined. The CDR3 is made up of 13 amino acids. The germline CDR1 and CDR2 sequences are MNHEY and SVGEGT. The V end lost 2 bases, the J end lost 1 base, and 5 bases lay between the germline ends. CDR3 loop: CASSYPGNTEAFF. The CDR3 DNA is TGTGCCAGCAGTTACCCTGGGAACACTGAAGCTTTCTTT.

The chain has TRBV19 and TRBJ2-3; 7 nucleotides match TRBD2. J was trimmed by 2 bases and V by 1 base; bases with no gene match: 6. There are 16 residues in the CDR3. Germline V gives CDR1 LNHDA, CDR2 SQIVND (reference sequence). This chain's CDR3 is CASSIVGGGTTDTQYF. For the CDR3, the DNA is TGTGCCAGTAGTATAGTGGGCGGGGGTACCACAGATACGCAGTATTTT. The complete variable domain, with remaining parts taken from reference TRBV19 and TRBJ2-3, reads DGGITQSPKYLFRKEGQNVTLSCEQNLNHDAMYWYRQDPGQGLRLIYYSQIVNDFQKGDIAEGYSVSREKKESFPLTVTSAQKNPTAFYLCASSIVGGGTTDTQYFGPGTRLTVL.

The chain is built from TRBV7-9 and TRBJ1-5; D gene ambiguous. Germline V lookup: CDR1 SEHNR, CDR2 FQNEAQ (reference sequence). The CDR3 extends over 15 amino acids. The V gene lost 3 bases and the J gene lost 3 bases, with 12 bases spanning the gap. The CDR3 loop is CASSFHGGSNQPQHF. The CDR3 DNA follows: TGTGCCAGCAGCTTCCACGGCGGTTCCAATCAGCCCCAGCATTTT.

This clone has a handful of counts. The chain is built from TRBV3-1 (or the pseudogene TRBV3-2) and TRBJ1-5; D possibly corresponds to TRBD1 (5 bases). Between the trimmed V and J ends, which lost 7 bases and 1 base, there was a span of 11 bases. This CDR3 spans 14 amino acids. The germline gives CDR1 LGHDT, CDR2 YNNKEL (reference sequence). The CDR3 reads CASTSGLSNQPQHF. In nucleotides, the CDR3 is TGTGCCAGCACCTCGGGACTCAGCAATCAGCCCCAGCATTTT.

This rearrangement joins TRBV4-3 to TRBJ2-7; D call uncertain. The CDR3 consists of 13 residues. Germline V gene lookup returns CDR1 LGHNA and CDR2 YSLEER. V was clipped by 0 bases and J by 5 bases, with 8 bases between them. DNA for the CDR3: TGCGCCAGCAGCCAAGAGAGGTACAACGAGCAGTACTTC. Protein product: CASSQERYNEQYF.

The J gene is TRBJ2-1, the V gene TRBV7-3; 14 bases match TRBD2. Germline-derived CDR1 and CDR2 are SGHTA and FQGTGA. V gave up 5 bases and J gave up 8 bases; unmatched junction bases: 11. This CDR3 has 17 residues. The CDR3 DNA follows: TGTGCCAGCAGCCTCAACCCCCGACTAGCGGGAGGGGATGAGCAGTTCTTC. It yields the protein CASSLNPRLAGGDEQFF.

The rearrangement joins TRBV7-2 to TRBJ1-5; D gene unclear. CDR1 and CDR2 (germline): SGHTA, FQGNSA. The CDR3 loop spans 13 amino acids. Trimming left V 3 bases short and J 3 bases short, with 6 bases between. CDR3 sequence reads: CASSFGTNQPQHF. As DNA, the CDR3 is TGTGCCAGCAGCTTCGGTACCAATCAGCCCCAGCATTTT. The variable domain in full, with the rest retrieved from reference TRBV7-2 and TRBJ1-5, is GAGVSQSPSNKVTEKGKDVELRCDPISGHTALYWYRQSLGQGLEFLIYFQGNSAPDKSGLPSDRFSAERTGGSVSTLTIQRTQQEDSAVYLCASSFGTNQPQHFGDGTRLSIL.

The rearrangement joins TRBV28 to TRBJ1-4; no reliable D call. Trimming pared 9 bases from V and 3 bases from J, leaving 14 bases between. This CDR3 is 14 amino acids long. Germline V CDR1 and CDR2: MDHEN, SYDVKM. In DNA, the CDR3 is TGTGCCAGTTCCTTTGAGACTTCTAATGAAAAACTGTTTTTT. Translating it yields CASSFETSNEKLFF.

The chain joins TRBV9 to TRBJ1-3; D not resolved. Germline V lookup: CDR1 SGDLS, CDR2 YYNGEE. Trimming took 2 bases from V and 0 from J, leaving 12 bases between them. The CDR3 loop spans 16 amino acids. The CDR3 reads CASSVEPSSSGNTIYF. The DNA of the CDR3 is TGTGCCAGCAGCGTGGAGCCAAGTAGCTCTGGAAACACCATATATTTT.

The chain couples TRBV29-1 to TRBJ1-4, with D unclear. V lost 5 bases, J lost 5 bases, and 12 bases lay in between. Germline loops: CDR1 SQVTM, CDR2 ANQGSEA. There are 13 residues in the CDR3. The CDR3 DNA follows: TGCAGCGTTAGGGTCGAAGCGAATGAAAAACTGTTTTTT. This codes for CSVRVEANEKLFF.

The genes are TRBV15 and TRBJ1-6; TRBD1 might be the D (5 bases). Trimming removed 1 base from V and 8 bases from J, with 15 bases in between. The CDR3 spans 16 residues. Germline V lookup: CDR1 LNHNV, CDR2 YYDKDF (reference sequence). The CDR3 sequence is CATSRGWGTSDSPLHF. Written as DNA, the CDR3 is TGTGCCACCAGCAGAGGGTGGGGGACTTCGGATTCACCCCTCCACTTT.

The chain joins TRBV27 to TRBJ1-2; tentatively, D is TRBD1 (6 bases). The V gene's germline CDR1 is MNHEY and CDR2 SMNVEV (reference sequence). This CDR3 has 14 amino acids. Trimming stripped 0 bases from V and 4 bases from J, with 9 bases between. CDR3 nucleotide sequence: TGTGCCAGCAGTTTATCAGGGGGTACCTATGGCTACACCTTC. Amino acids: CASSLSGGTYGYTF.

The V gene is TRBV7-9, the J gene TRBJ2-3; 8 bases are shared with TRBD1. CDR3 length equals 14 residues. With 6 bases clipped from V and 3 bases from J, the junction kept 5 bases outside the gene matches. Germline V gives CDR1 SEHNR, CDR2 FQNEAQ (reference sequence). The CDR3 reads CASSRGQATDTQYF. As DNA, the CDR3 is TGTGCCAGCAGTCGGGGACAGGCTACAGATACGCAGTATTTT. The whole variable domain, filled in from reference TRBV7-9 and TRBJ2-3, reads DTGVSQNPRHKITKRGQNVTFRCDPISEHNRLYWYRQTLGQGPEFLTYFQNEAQLEKSRLLSDRFSAERPKGSFSTLEIQRTEQGDSAMYLCASSRGQATDTQYFGPGTRLTVL.

This CDR3 is CASSSGYNQPQHF. CDR3 in DNA: TGTGCCAGCAGCTCGGGCTACAATCAGCCCCAGCATTTT. The rearrangement uses TRBV5-6 and TRBJ1-5, with D unclear. The CDR3 totals 13 residues. Trimming took 3 bases from V and 3 from J, leaving 7 bases between them. CDR1 SGHDT and CDR2 YYEEEE come from the germline V gene.

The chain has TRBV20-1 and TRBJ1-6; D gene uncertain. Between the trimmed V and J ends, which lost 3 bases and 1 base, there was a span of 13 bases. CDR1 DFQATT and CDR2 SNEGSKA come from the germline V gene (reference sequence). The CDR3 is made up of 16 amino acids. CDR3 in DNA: TGCAGTGCTAGTCTTTCCGGGAATTCCTATAATTCACCCCTCCACTTT. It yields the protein CSASLSGNSYNSPLHF.

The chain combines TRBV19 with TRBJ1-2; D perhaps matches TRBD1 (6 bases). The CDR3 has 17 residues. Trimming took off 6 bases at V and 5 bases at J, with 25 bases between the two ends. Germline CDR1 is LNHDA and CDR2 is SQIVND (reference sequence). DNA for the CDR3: TGTGCCAGTAGACTCATAGGCAGGGGAAGAACTTCGTATGGCTACACCTTC. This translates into CASRLIGRGRTSYGYTF.

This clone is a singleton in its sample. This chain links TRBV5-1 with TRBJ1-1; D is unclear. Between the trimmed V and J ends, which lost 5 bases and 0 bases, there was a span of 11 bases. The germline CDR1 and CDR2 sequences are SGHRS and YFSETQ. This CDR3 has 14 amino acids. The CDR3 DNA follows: TGCGCCAGCAGTTGGGAGCCTATGAACACTGAAGCTTTCTTT. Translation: CASSWEPMNTEAFF.

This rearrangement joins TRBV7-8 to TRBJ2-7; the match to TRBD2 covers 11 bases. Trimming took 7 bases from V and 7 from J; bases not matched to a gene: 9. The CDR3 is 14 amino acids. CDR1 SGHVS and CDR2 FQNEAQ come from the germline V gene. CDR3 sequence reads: CASTQGSGRGEQYF. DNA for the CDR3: TGTGCCAGCACCCAAGGTAGCGGGAGGGGGGAGCAGTACTTC.

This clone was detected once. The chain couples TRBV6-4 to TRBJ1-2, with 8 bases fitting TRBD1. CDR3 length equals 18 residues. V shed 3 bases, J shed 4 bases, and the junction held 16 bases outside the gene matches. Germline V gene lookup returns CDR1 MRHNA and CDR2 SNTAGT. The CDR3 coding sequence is TGTGCCAGCAGTGATACCGGGACAGGCACCGGGCCACCCTATGGCTACACCTTC. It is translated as CASSDTGTGTGPPYGYTF.

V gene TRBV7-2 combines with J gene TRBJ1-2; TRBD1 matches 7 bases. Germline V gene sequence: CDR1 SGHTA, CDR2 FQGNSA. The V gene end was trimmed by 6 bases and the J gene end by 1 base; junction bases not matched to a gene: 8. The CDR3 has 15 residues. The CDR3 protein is CASSSGQSFNYGYTF. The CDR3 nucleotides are TGTGCCAGCAGTTCGGGACAGTCCTTTAACTATGGCTACACCTTC.